Each of the 31 T cell receptor beta chains below was sequenced from the same sample in a study of Ad26.COV2.S vaccination and SARS-CoV-2 variants (dated by TCRdb to about 2021). The treatment or condition tag for this specimen amounts to: roughly 20 received Ad26.COV2.S at low or high dose, single or two shots; 5 received placebo; per-sample allocation not given. Repertoires of vaccine and placebo recipients were sequenced from samples taken on day 63 after the first injection. Library preparation was by the immunoSEQ multiplex PCR assay. This immuneACCESS table, as held by TCRdb, lists in-frame sequences with V and J called but not all clones. Of the missing ones, under half trace to an unresolved V gene in checked studies; the others have no known cause. Across this sample there are around 300,000 clones, with 80% to 90% seen only once. The ten largest clones take up 5% of the sample. The material sequenced was peripheral blood, taken in a trial of Ad26.COV2.S vaccine versus placebo. These receptors all come from a person between 18 and 60 years old who received the Ad26.COV2.S COVID-19 vaccine or a placebo.

This clone is a singleton in its sample. This chain joins TRBV10-1 and TRBJ2-5; 12 bases are shared with TRBD2. Germline CDR1 is WNHNN and CDR2 is SYGVQD (reference sequence). This CDR3 region has 18 residues. V was pared by 1 base and J by 2 bases, with 8 bases of the junction left unmatched. CDR3 DNA sequence: TGCGCCAGCAGTGAGTTTGATCTGCTAGCGGGAGGGCAAGAGACCCAGTACTTC. Its translation: CASSEFDLLAGGQETQYF.

The rearrangement uses TRBV18 and TRBJ1-3; D gene ambiguous. V was trimmed by 2 bases and J by 2 bases, leaving 13 bases between them. CDR1 and CDR2 from the germline V gene are KGHSH and LQKENI. CDR3 length: 16 residues. CDR3 residues: CASSPAVEEAGNTIYF. CDR3 nucleotide sequence: TGTGCCAGCTCACCAGCGGTGGAGGAGGCTGGAAACACCATATATTTT. The full variable domain, completed using reference TRBV18 and TRBJ1-3, is NAGVMQNPRHLVRRRGQEARLRCSPMKGHSHVYWYRQLPEEGLKFMVYLQKENIIDESGMPKERFSAEFPKEGPSILRIQQVVRGDSAAYFCASSPAVEEAGNTIYFGEGSWLTVV.

The chain uses TRBV5-1 and TRBJ2-3; a weak D match, TRBD1 (6 bases). The CDR3 sequence is 17 residues long. Germline V CDR1 and CDR2: SGHRS, YFSETQ. V was trimmed by 1 base and J by 0 bases, leaving 15 bases between them. CDR3 bases: TGCGCCAGCAGCTTGTACGGAGGACAGCCTAGCACAGATACGCAGTATTTT. It yields the protein CASSLYGGQPSTDTQYF.

This clone was observed a handful of times. The chain employs TRBV6-5 and TRBJ2-7; 7 bases are shared with TRBD1. The junction had 8 bases not matched to a gene; V was cut back by 8 bases and J by 4 bases. Germline V gives CDR1 MNHEY, CDR2 SVGAGI. The CDR3 is made up of 13 amino acids. CDR3 nucleotide sequence: TGTGCCAGCCTCCGGGACAGACGTTACGAGCAGTACTTC. This sequence encodes CASLRDRRYEQYF.

The V call is TRBV4-1, the J call TRBJ2-2; D gene uncertain. Germline CDR1 MGHRA, CDR2 YSYEKL. This CDR3 has 13 residues. The germline V and J ends were trimmed by 1 base and 8 bases, with 8 bases remaining between them. In DNA form, the CDR3 reads TGCGCCAGCAGCCAAGTTTTCCTGGGGGAGCTGTTTTTT. It translates to CASSQVFLGELFF.

The sample holds one count of this clone. V gene TRBV7-8 combines with J gene TRBJ2-7, with 9 bases identical to TRBD1. Unmatched junction bases numbered 4, after V lost 4 bases and J lost 3 bases. Germline V lookup: CDR1 SGHVS, CDR2 FQNEAQ. The CDR3 totals 14 residues. DNA of the CDR3: TGTGCCAGCAGCTCAGGGACAGGGAACTACGAGCAGTACTTC. This sequence encodes CASSSGTGNYEQYF.

The chain carries TRBV5-1 and TRBJ2-7; D tentatively fits TRBD1 or TRBD2 (5 bases each). The V and J ends lost 0 bases and 2 bases respectively, with 18 bases between them. The CDR3 totals 17 residues. CDR1 is SGHRS, CDR2 YFSETQ, per germline. The CDR3 loop reads CASSLGGPVQEAYEQYF. The CDR3 DNA follows: TGCGCCAGCAGCTTGGGGGGACCAGTGCAGGAGGCCTACGAGCAGTACTTC.

This rearrangement joins TRBV28 to TRBJ1-4; the match to TRBD1 covers 11 bases. From germline, CDR1 is MDHEN and CDR2 SYDVKM. This CDR3 comprises 16 residues. J gave up 11 bases and V 5 bases, and 13 bases lay outside the gene matches. The CDR3 coding sequence is TGTGCCAGCAGTGGGGACAGGGGGGAACGAGCGGGGAAACTGTTTTTT. Protein sequence: CASSGDRGERAGKLFF.

The chain joins TRBV5-1 to TRBJ1-6; 9 bases line up with TRBD1. The germline CDR1 and CDR2 sequences are SGHRS and YFSETQ. V gave up 4 bases and J gave up 9 bases; unmatched junction bases: 8. The CDR3 has 15 amino acids. DNA for the CDR3: TGCGCCAGCAGCCCCACCACAGGGGGCTTTTCACCCCTCCACTTT. This encodes CASSPTTGGFSPLHF.

This sequence joins TRBV28 and TRBJ2-4, with no clear D. The CDR3 runs to 12 residues. Deletions cut 1 base from V and 13 bases from J, with 11 bases between. Germline CDR1 MDHEN, CDR2 SYDVKM. The CDR3 spells CASSLLPGPQYF. The DNA of the CDR3 is TGTGCCAGCAGTTTATTGCCCGGTCCACAGTACTTC.

The rearrangement uses TRBV6-4 and TRBJ1-2; D unresolved. The germline V gene encodes CDR1 MRHNA and CDR2 SNTAGT. This CDR3 has 13 amino acids. Trimming shortened V by 0 bases and J by 10 bases, and 12 bases separated the two germline ends. The CDR3, as DNA: TGTGCCAGCAGTGACTCGAATCGTGGCCTCTACACCTTC. It encodes CASSDSNRGLYTF.

The genes are TRBV27 and TRBJ1-1; TRBD1 might be the D (6 bases). The V gene lost 2 bases and the J gene lost 5 bases, with 15 bases spanning the gap. The CDR3 sequence is 15 residues long. Germline assignment: CDR1 MNHEY and CDR2 SMNVEV (reference sequence). The CDR3 DNA reads TGTGCCAGCAGTTTAAGTTCAGGGGTGAGAACTGAAGCTTTCTTT. It yields the protein CASSLSSGVRTEAFF.

The gene calls are TRBV6-5 and TRBJ1-1; 7 bases agree with TRBD1. Germline CDR1 MNHEY, CDR2 SVGAGI. Trimming at V came to 2 bases and at J to 4 bases, leaving 7 bases not matched to a gene. This CDR3 is built from 15 residues. CDR3 residues: CASSYLEGQFTEAFF. The CDR3 nucleotides are TGTGCCAGCAGTTACCTGGAGGGACAGTTCACTGAAGCTTTCTTT.

This clone was detected once. The chain joins TRBV2 to TRBJ1-4; TRBD1 might be the D (5 bases). This CDR3 is built from 17 residues. V lost 3 bases and J 2 bases, leaving 16 bases between the germline ends. CDR1 is SNHLY and CDR2 is FYNNEI in the germline V gene. The CDR3 protein is CASSDLEGAATNEKLFF. DNA for the CDR3: TGTGCCAGCAGTGACCTTGAAGGGGCGGCTACTAATGAAAAACTGTTTTTT. Based on the CDR3 plus reference TRBV2 and TRBJ1-4, the full variable domain is EPEVTQTPSHQVTQMGQEVILRCVPISNHLYFYWYRQILGQKVEFLVSFYNNEISEKSEIFDDQFSVERPDGSNFTLKIRSTKLEDSAMYFCASSDLEGAATNEKLFFGSGTQLSVL.

The rearrangement links TRBV13 to TRBJ1-5; TRBD1 might be the D (5 bases). The CDR3 spans 13 residues. V was trimmed by 4 bases and J by 4 bases, leaving 8 bases between them. Germline CDR1 and CDR2: PRHDT and FYEKMQ (reference sequence). The CDR3 loop reads CASSSDKNQPQHF. The CDR3 DNA reads TGTGCCAGCAGCTCGGACAAGAATCAGCCCCAGCATTTT.

This chain links TRBV19 with TRBJ1-1; weak D call: TRBD1 (5 bases). Trimming left V 8 bases short and J 1 base short, with 17 bases between. CDR3 length: 15 amino acids. CDR1 is LNHDA, CDR2 SQIVND, per germline (reference sequence). In DNA form, the CDR3 reads TGTGCCAGTTCCTCCGGGGGGTTTGAGAACACTGAAGCTTTCTTT. Amino acid sequence: CASSSGGFENTEAFF.

This chain joins TRBV19 and TRBJ1-5; a possible D gene is TRBD1 (6 bases). The CDR3 contains 15 residues. Germline V gene sequence: CDR1 LNHDA, CDR2 SQIVND (reference sequence). V was trimmed by 5 bases and J by 7 bases, leaving 18 bases between them. The CDR3 reads CASSAANRDIQPQHF. The DNA for the CDR3 is TGTGCCAGTAGTGCCGCTAACCGGGACATCCAGCCCCAGCATTTT.

About this clone itself: Other DNA sequences from this sample encode an identical CDR3 as well. The genes are TRBV28 and TRBJ2-3; weak D call: TRBD2 (5 bases). The CDR3 covers 12 residues. The germline V gene encodes CDR1 MDHEN and CDR2 SYDVKM. Trimming stripped 6 bases from V and 3 bases from J, with 7 bases between. CDR3 in DNA: TGTGCCAGCAGCCGACTAACAGATACGCAGTATTTT. Translation gives CASSRLTDTQYF.

The chain uses TRBV3-1 (or the pseudogene TRBV3-2) and TRBJ2-7; TRBD1 aligns across 7 bases. Germline values: CDR1 LGHDT, CDR2 YNNKEL (reference sequence). V was pared by 4 bases and J by 4 bases, with 7 bases of the junction left unmatched. CDR3 length: 14 residues. The CDR3 region has the DNA TGTGCCAGCAGCCGACCGGGACAGCCTTACGAGCAGTACTTC. This translates into CASSRPGQPYEQYF.

The CDR3 nucleotides are TGTGCCAGCATGGGGGGATCAACCGGGGAGCTGTTTTTT. It translates to CASMGGSTGELFF. The rearrangement joins TRBV5-4 to TRBJ2-2, with D possibly matching TRBD2 (6 bases). The CDR3 is 13 amino acids. Germline V lookup: CDR1 SGHNT, CDR2 YYREEE (reference sequence). The ends were cut back, 6 bases at V and 5 bases at J, with 11 bases in the middle.

The chain joins TRBV27 to TRBJ1-2; no reliable D call. Germline V CDR1 and CDR2: MNHEY, SMNVEV (reference sequence). This CDR3 is built from 15 residues. Trimming left V 1 base short and J 4 bases short, with 13 bases between. The CDR3 DNA reads TGTGCCAGCAGTTTATTTAACCCGGCCAGCTATGGCTACACCTTC. The encoded protein is CASSLFNPASYGYTF.

The genes are TRBV6-6 and TRBJ1-4; no definite D call. The CDR3 runs 16 residues. Trimming removed 7 bases from V and 0 bases from J, with 15 bases in between. Looked up from germline, CDR1 is MNHNY and CDR2 is SVGAGI (reference sequence). CDR3 in amino acids: CASTVKAASTNEKLFF. CDR3 nucleotide sequence: TGTGCCAGCACAGTAAAGGCCGCTTCAACTAATGAAAAACTGTTTTTT.

The V and J genes are TRBV5-6 and TRBJ1-4; D is perhaps TRBD1 (5 bases). The CDR3 has 17 amino acids. Germline loops: CDR1 SGHDT, CDR2 YYEEEE. Trimming took 4 bases from V and 0 from J, leaving 16 bases between them. The CDR3 DNA reads TGTGCCAGCAGCATTTTACCTCAGGGAGCAACTAATGAAAAACTGTTTTTT. Translating it yields CASSILPQGATNEKLFF.

The V gene is TRBV7-9, the J gene TRBJ2-2; D perhaps matches TRBD1 (6 bases). CDR1 is SEHNR, CDR2 FQNEAQ, per germline (reference sequence). V dropped 5 bases and J dropped 7 bases, with 14 bases sitting between them. The length of the CDR3 is 14 residues. As DNA, the CDR3 is TGTGCCAGCAGCCAGCCAGGGACATTCGGGGAGCTGTTTTTT. This gives the protein CASSQPGTFGELFF.

This chain joins TRBV7-3 and TRBJ2-1; 9 bases map to TRBD1. This CDR3 has 15 residues. Germline loops: CDR1 SGHTA, CDR2 FQGTGA. Trimming at V came to 5 bases and at J to 7 bases, leaving 9 bases not matched to a gene. DNA for the CDR3: TGTGCCAGCAGCCCCCGGACAGGGGTCGGGAATGAGCAGTTCTTC. Translating gives CASSPRTGVGNEQFF. The whole variable domain, filled in from reference TRBV7-3 and TRBJ2-1, reads GAGVSQTPSNKVTEKGKYVELRCDPISGHTALYWYRQSLGQGPEFLIYFQGTGAADDSGLPNDRFFAVRPEGSVSTLKIQRTERGDSAVYLCASSPRTGVGNEQFFGPGTRLTVL.

The chain uses TRBV19 and TRBJ1-4; no reliable D call. The ends were cut back, 1 base at V and 12 bases at J, with 12 bases in the middle. This CDR3 contains 13 residues. In germline, CDR1 is LNHDA, CDR2 SQIVND (reference sequence). Here the CDR3 reads CASSIGREKELFF. CDR3 nucleotide sequence: TGTGCCAGTAGTATAGGGCGAGAGAAGGAACTGTTTTTT. Complete variable domain (other parts from reference TRBV19 and TRBJ1-4): DGGITQSPKYLFRKEGQNVTLSCEQNLNHDAMYWYRQDPGQGLRLIYYSQIVNDFQKGDIAEGYSVSREKKESFPLTVTSAQKNPTAFYLCASSIGREKELFFGSGTQLSVL.

The chain joins TRBV30 to TRBJ2-1; 9 nucleotides match TRBD2. Germline CDR1 reads GTSNPN; CDR2 reads SVGIG (reference sequence). V shed 2 bases, J shed 10 bases, and the junction held 9 bases outside the gene matches. The CDR3 is 14 residues long. CDR3 bases: TGTGCCTGGAGTACCGGGCTAGCGGGAAAAGAGCAGTTCTTC. Protein: CAWSTGLAGKEQFF.

The chain couples TRBV9 to TRBJ1-3, with D unclear. V was clipped by 4 bases and J by 0 bases, with 8 bases between them. Germline V gene data show CDR1 as SGDLS and CDR2 as YYNGEE. The CDR3 runs 14 residues. This CDR3 is CASSRSSSGNTIYF. DNA for the CDR3: TGTGCCAGCAGCCGCTCCAGCTCTGGAAACACCATATATTTT.

The J gene is TRBJ2-3, the V gene TRBV15; 14 nucleotides match TRBD2. V trimming: 1 base; J trimming: 3 bases; junction bases outside the gene matches: 12. This CDR3 has 20 residues. Germline lookup yields CDR1 LNHNV and CDR2 YYDKDF (reference sequence). The CDR3 bases are TGTGCCACCAGCAGAGGGAAGACTAGCGGGGGGGCTATGGGAACAGATACGCAGTATTTT. It encodes CATSRGKTSGGAMGTDTQYF.

DNA for the CDR3: TGCGCCAGCAGCCACCTCACAGGATTTGACACAGATACGCAGTATTTT. This gives the protein CASSHLTGFDTDTQYF. This chain connects TRBV4-1 to TRBJ2-3, with D tentatively TRBD1 (5 bases). CDR1 is MGHRA, CDR2 YSYEKL, per germline. Trimming removed 3 bases from V and 2 bases from J, with 15 bases in between. This CDR3 is built from 16 residues.

V and J are TRBV3-1 (or the pseudogene TRBV3-2) and TRBJ2-2; D perhaps matches TRBD2 (6 bases). V was cut by 5 bases and J by 7 bases, with 8 bases left in between. The CDR3 is 12 amino acids. CDR1 and CDR2 from the germline V gene are LGHDT and YNNKEL (reference sequence). The CDR3 DNA follows: TGTGCCAGCAGCGCTAGCGTCGGGGAGCTGTTTTTT. Translation: CASSASVGELFF.